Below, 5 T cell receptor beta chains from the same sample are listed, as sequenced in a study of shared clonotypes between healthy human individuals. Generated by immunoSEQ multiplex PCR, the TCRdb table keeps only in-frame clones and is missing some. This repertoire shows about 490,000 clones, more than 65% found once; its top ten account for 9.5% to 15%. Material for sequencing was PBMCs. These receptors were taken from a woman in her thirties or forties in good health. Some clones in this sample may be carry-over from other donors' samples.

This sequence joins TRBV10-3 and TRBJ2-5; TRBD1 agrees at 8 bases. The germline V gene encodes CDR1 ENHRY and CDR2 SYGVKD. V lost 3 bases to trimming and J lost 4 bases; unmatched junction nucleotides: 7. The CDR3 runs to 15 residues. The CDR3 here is CAISDQGAQAETQYF. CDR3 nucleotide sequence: TGTGCCATCAGTGATCAGGGGGCGCAGGCAGAGACCCAGTACTTC.

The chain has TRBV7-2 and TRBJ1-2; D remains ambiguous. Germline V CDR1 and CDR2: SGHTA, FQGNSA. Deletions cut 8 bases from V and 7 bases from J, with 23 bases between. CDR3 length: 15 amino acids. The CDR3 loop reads CASFPGPTPLGGYTF. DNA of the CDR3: TGTGCCAGCTTTCCCGGCCCGACCCCCCTGGGTGGCTACACCTTC. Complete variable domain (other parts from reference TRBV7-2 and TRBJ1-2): GAGVSQSPSNKVTEKGKDVELRCDPISGHTALYWYRQSLGQGLEFLIYFQGNSAPDKSGLPSDRFSAERTGGSVSTLTIQRTQQEDSAVYLCASFPGPTPLGGYTFGSGTRLTVV.

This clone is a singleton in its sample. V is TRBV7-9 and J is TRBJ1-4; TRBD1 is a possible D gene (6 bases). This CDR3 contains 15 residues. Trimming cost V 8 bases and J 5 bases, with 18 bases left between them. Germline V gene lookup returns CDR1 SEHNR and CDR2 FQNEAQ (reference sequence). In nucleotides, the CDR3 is TGTGCCAGCGCCCCCAACAGGGCAGGGAATGAAAAACTGTTTTTT. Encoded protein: CASAPNRAGNEKLFF.

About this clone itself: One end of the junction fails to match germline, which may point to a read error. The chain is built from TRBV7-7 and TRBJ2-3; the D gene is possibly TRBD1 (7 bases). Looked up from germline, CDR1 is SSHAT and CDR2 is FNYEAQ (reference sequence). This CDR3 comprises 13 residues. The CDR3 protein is CASSPEGADTQYF. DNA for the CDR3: TGTGCTAGCAGCCCGGAGGGGGCTGATACGCAGTATTTT.

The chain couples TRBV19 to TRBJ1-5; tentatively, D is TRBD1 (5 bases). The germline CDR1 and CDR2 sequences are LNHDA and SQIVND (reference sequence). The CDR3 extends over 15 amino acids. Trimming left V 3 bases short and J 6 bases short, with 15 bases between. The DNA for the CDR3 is TGTGCCAGTAGTATGGGGCAGGGAGGAACTCAGCCCCAGCATTTT. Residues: CASSMGQGGTQPQHF.